This is a list of T cell receptor beta chains from one sample in a study of blood T cell repertoires in COVID-19. Sequenced by immunoSEQ multiplex PCR; TCRdb stores in-frame clones only, minus some. The sample consists of under 200,000 clones, approximately 91% of them appearing once. The specimen sequenced was peripheral blood. These receptors all stem from a man between 18 and 29 years old with COVID-19, enrolled during active disease. The CDR3 runs from the conserved cysteine through the conserved F or W. Fields, in order: J gene, V gene, CDR3 protein.

>TRBJ2-5|TRBV9
CASSAEGLAGKTQYF
>TRBJ2-2|TRBV7-6
CASSLRIAANTGELFF
>TRBJ2-1|TRBV7-9
CASSLAGREGNEQFF
>TRBJ2-4|TRBV28
CASTLKNIQYF
>TRBJ2-7|TRBV2
CAILDSYSYEQYF
>TRBJ2-1|TRBV5-6
CASSSGTGGTEQFF
>TRBJ2-1|TRBV11-3
CASSLLAGGGEQFF
>TRBJ1-5|TRBV9
CASSVGLNNQPQHF
>TRBJ1-2|TRBV2
CARPTGATGYTF
>TRBJ2-3|TRBV10-3
CAISDKGLAGGTDTQYF
>TRBJ2-2|TRBV10-3
CAIRAGTGNTGELFF
>TRBJ2-7|TRBV7-9
CASSLAGDVTEQYF
>TRBJ1-5|TRBV6-5
CASRPQGLANQPQHF
>TRBJ2-2|TRBV9
CASSAGLAGESGELFF
>TRBJ1-1|TRBV4-2
CASSQGPGLANTEAFF
>TRBJ2-7|TRBV7-2
CASSSGLAGIGYEQYF
>TRBJ2-7|TRBV19
CASSTRLAGDLVEQYF
>TRBJ2-1|TRBV5-1
CASSRAGGLAGGPRNEQFF
>TRBJ1-1|TRBV28
CASSQIHKGVGEAFF
>TRBJ2-4|TRBV7-2
CASSLGPGGTAKNIQYF
>TRBJ1-1|TRBV27
CASSSSDNLNTEAFF
>TRBJ2-2|TRBV29-1
CSVGPANTGELFF
>TRBJ2-3|TRBV7-2
CASSPLGGADTQYF
>TRBJ2-3|TRBV5-4
CASKFSGSATDTQYF
>TRBJ1-4|TRBV19
CASSFDRWSEKLLF
>TRBJ2-5|TRBV5-1
CASSTGTGGRGKETQYF
>TRBJ1-6|TRBV6-6
CASSYGGTENNSPLHF
>TRBJ2-7|TRBV5-6
CASSYYGGDLSSYEQYF
>TRBJ1-1|TRBV9
CASSANREEGSNTEAFF
>TRBJ1-5|TRBV19
CASTDITSVNQPQHF
>TRBJ1-2|TRBV4-3
CASSPHSGGGAGGYTF
>TRBJ1-5|TRBV11-2
CASSLDLTGQGNQPQHF
>TRBJ2-1|TRBV27
CASSFTGTPPSYNEQFF
>TRBJ2-7|TRBV6-5
CASSWAVIPYEQYF
>TRBJ1-5|TRBV19
CASTKTEITYSNQPQHF
>TRBJ2-2|TRBV4-3
CASSQLIRTSTNTGELFF
>TRBJ2-3|TRBV29-1
CSVSLAGGTDTQYF
>TRBJ1-4|TRBV27
CASRANRGTNEKLFF
>TRBJ1-2|TRBV28
CASNAGYYYGYTF
>TRBJ2-3|TRBV9
CASSNPGLAGGGTDTQYF
>TRBJ1-6|TRBV5-6
CASSLYRGQSYNSPLHF
>TRBJ2-2|TRBV9
CASSVERTGVNTGELFF
>TRBJ1-6|TRBV16
CASSQLAGTGGSPLHF
>TRBJ2-5|TRBV5-1
CASISTAGTAETQYF